Listed below are T cell receptor beta chains from one sample, sequenced in a study of T cell changes during pregnancy in multiple sclerosis. Repertoires were generated with immunoSEQ multiplex PCR, while TCRdb's copy carries only in-frame clones and drops some. The sample carries about 68,000 clones, less than 95% recorded once. The sequenced sample was peripheral blood, obtained in the second trimester of pregnancy. These receptors originate from a female donor with multiple sclerosis, enrolled in a pregnancy study. The CDR3 runs from the conserved cysteine through the conserved F or W. A D gene is named only where the DNA matches it firmly. Rows give clone size only sometimes, using once, few, many, or a class for an expanded clone.

d_gene | j_gene | v_gene | abundance | CDR3aa | CDR3nt
NA | TRBJ2-3 | TRBV5-8 | NA | CASSYLTGTSSYTQYF | TGTGCCAGCAGCTACCTTACCGGGACAAGCTCATATACGCAGTATTTT
TRBD2 | TRBJ2-7 | TRBV7-9 | NA | CASSFLGGSYEQYF | TGTGCCAGCAGCTTCCTCGGGGGGTCCTACGAGCAGTACTTC
TRBD1 | TRBJ1-5 | TRBV4-1 | NA | CASSETGERNQPQHF | TGCGCCAGCAGCGAGACAGGGGAACGCAATCAGCCCCAGCATTTT
TRBD1 | TRBJ1-2 | TRBV6-5 | NA | CASSSLSQGPLYGYTF | TGTGCCAGCAGTTCCTTATCACAGGGGCCTCTCTATGGCTACACCTTC
NA | TRBJ1-1 | TRBV6-1 | NA | CASSDFSSTEAFF | TGTGCCAGCAGTGATTTCAGTTCCACTGAAGCTTTCTTT
NA | TRBJ1-2 | TRBV14 | NA | CASSLLGQRGYTF | TGTGCCAGCAGCCTCTTAGGACAGCGCGGCTACACCTTC
NA | TRBJ1-1 | TRBV30 | NA | CAWRWGDTEAFF | TGTGCCTGGAGGTGGGGGGACACTGAAGCTTTCTTT
TRBD1 | TRBJ2-5 | TRBV7-2 | NA | CASSWTGFGETQYF | TGTGCCAGCAGCTGGACAGGGTTCGGAGAGACCCAGTACTTC
NA | TRBJ2-7 | TRBV7-3 | once | CASSQTDYRDGSYEQYF | TGTGCCAGCAGCCAAACCGACTACAGGGACGGTTCATACGAGCAGTACTTC
NA | TRBJ1-1 | TRBV6-5 | few | CASRRGQQGNTEAFF | TGTGCCAGCAGGAGGGGCCAACAGGGAAACACTGAAGCTTTCTTT
NA | TRBJ1-2 | TRBV6-1 | medium-sized | CATPGRSYYGYTF | TGTGCCACCCCTGGCCGGAGTTACTATGGCTACACCTTC
TRBD1 | TRBJ2-7 | TRBV6-5 | NA | CASSYGQGSYEQYF | TGTGCCAGCAGTTACGGACAGGGATCCTACGAGCAGTACTTC
TRBD2 | TRBJ2-3 | TRBV7-2 | NA | CASSLSSGRFDTQYF | TGTGCCAGCAGCTTGTCGAGCGGGAGGTTTGATACGCAGTATTTT
TRBD1 | TRBJ2-7 | TRBV11-2 | NA | CASSLGQGAHYEQYF | TGTGCCAGCAGCTTAGGGCAGGGGGCGCACTACGAGCAGTACTTC
TRBD1 | TRBJ1-5 | TRBV6-1 | NA | CASSLGQGGNQPQHF | TGTGCCAGCAGTCTTGGACAGGGTGGCAATCAGCCCCAGCATTTT
TRBD1 | TRBJ2-2 | TRBV25-1 | few | CASSEQGDTGELFF | TGTGCCAGCAGTGAGCAGGGGGACACCGGGGAGCTGTTTTTT
NA | TRBJ2-1 | TRBV7-3 | NA | CASSLLGGGLYNEQFF | TGTGCCAGCAGCTTATTAGGCGGGGGCCTTTACAATGAGCAGTTCTTC
TRBD1 | TRBJ2-3 | TRBV7-3 | NA | CASSDRGYFTDTQYF | TGTGCCAGCAGCGACAGGGGGTACTTCACAGATACGCAGTATTTT
TRBD2 | TRBJ2-1 | TRBV7-6 | NA | CASSPRPASGGNEQFF | TGTGCCAGCAGCCCCCGGCCCGCTAGCGGGGGCAATGAGCAGTTCTTC
TRBD1 | TRBJ1-4 | TRBV5-6 | NA | CASRTTGEDEKLFF | TGTGCCAGCAGGACCACAGGGGAGGATGAAAAACTGTTTTTT
TRBD2 | TRBJ2-3 | TRBV9 | NA | CASTPTSGGLRDTQYF | TGTGCCAGCACCCCGACTAGCGGGGGCCTAAGAGATACGCAGTATTTT
NA | TRBJ1-2 | TRBV5-1 | few | CASSPPPGQANYGYTF | TGCGCCAGCAGCCCCCCCCCAGGACAAGCTAACTATGGCTACACCTTC
NA | TRBJ2-7 | TRBV6-6 | NA | CATRQDVYEQYF | TGTGCCACCCGACAGGATGTCTACGAGCAGTACTTC
TRBD2 | TRBJ2-2 | TRBV19 | NA | CASSMISGGTGELFF | TGTGCCAGTAGTATGATTTCGGGAGGGACCGGGGAGCTGTTTTTT
NA | TRBJ1-5 | TRBV19 | NA | CASSILEQRNQPQHF | TGTGCCAGTAGTATCTTGGAACAGCGCAATCAGCCCCAGCATTTT
NA | TRBJ2-3 | TRBV30 | NA | CAWLVATDTQYF | TGTGCCTGGCTCGTCGCGACAGATACGCAGTATTTT
TRBD1 | TRBJ1-1 | TRBV7-9 | NA | CASSRGQGEAFF | TGTGCCAGCAGCCGAGGACAGGGCGAAGCTTTCTTT
TRBD1 | TRBJ1-1 | TRBV5-1 | NA | CASSKQGLNTEAFF | TGCGCCAGCAGCAAACAGGGGTTGAACACTGAAGCTTTCTTT
NA | TRBJ1-1 | TRBV7-6 | NA | CASSLAWRDGFTEAFF | TGTGCCAGCAGCTTAGCTTGGAGGGACGGCTTCACTGAAGCTTTCTTT
TRBD2 | TRBJ2-5 | TRBV5-6 | NA | CASSFGLAGEETQYF | TGTGCCAGCAGCTTCGGACTAGCTGGGGAAGAGACCCAGTACTTC
NA | TRBJ2-3 | TRBV2 | NA | CASSDDGPGSGADTQYF | TGTGCCAGCAGTGATGACGGACCGGGATCCGGGGCAGATACGCAGTATTTT
NA | TRBJ2-1 | TRBV7-2 | NA | CASSLMVRPSFDNEQFF | TGTGCCAGCAGCTTAATGGTTAGGCCTAGTTTCGACAATGAGCAGTTCTTC
TRBD2 | TRBJ2-2 | TRBV4-1 | NA | CASSQESGGATGELFF | TGCGCCAGCAGCCAAGAAAGCGGGGGGGCCACCGGGGAGCTGTTTTTT
NA | TRBJ2-1 | TRBV5-1 | NA | CASSFIGGDMFF | TGCGCCAGCAGCTTTATAGGGGGGGATATGTTCTTC
TRBD2 | TRBJ2-7 | TRBV19 | NA | CASSRTGTSGGSSYEQYF | TGTGCCAGTAGTCGTACCGGGACTAGCGGGGGGAGCTCCTACGAGCAGTACTTC
NA | TRBJ2-7 | TRBV19 | NA | CASSTTVWGYEQYF | TGTGCCAGTAGTACGACAGTATGGGGCTACGAGCAGTACTTC
NA | TRBJ2-1 | TRBV4-2 | NA | CASSQEREDEQFF | TGTGCCAGCAGCCAAGAAAGGGAGGATGAGCAGTTCTTC
NA | TRBJ2-3 | TRBV7-2 | NA | CASSLAIRQGIVTDTQYF | TGTGCCAGCAGCTTAGCGATCAGGCAGGGAATAGTCACAGATACGCAGTATTTT
NA | TRBJ1-1 | TRBV5-1 | few | CASRLHPGVTEAFF | TGCGCCAGCAGGCTCCACCCGGGGGTCACTGAAGCTTTCTTT
TRBD1 | TRBJ2-1 | TRBV6-5 | NA | CASSYAPGQGNEQFF | TGTGCCAGCAGTTACGCTCCGGGACAGGGTAATGAGCAGTTCTTC
NA | TRBJ2-7 | TRBV4-3 | NA | CASSQGHRGGNEQYF | TGCGCCAGCAGCCAAGGGCACAGGGGGGGCAACGAGCAGTACTTC
NA | TRBJ2-1 | TRBV30 | NA | CAWSHGWGRDNEQFF | TGTGCCTGGAGCCACGGGTGGGGCCGGGACAATGAGCAGTTCTTC
TRBD1 | TRBJ1-1 | TRBV27 | NA | CASSLIPGGGTEAFF | TGTGCCAGCAGTTTAATCCCAGGGGGTGGGACTGAAGCTTTCTTT
TRBD1 | TRBJ2-7 | TRBV2 | NA | CASSERTGYYDEQYF | TGTGCCAGCAGTGAGAGGACAGGGTACTATGACGAGCAGTACTTC
TRBD1 | TRBJ2-7 | TRBV9 | NA | CASSPRDRGVSEQYF | TGTGCCAGCAGCCCAAGGGACAGGGGGGTTTCCGAGCAGTACTTC
TRBD2 | TRBJ2-3 | TRBV6-1 | NA | CASSEVLAARDTQYF | TGTGCCAGCAGTGAAGTACTAGCGGCGCGAGATACGCAGTATTTT
TRBD1 | TRBJ2-2 | TRBV19 | once | CATNPGQGTGELFF | TGTGCCACTAATCCGGGACAGGGAACCGGGGAGCTGTTTTTT
NA | TRBJ1-1 | TRBV6-5 | NA | CASSYSKGATTEAFF | TGTGCCAGCAGTTACTCGAAAGGAGCCACGACTGAAGCTTTCTTT
TRBD1 | TRBJ2-3 | TRBV15 | NA | CATSIPGQGADTQYF | TGTGCCACCAGCATCCCGGGACAGGGGGCAGATACGCAGTATTTT
NA | TRBJ1-1 | TRBV4-1 | NA | CASSQEDSLNTEAFF | TGCGCCAGCAGCCAAGAGGACAGCCTGAACACTGAAGCTTTCTTT
NA | TRBJ2-1 | TRBV19 | once | CASRRRGALAYVYNEQFF | TGTGCCAGTAGGCGGCGCGGTGCTCTGGCATACGTTTACAATGAGCAGTTCTTC
NA | TRBJ2-4 | TRBV4-3 | NA | CASSQVGGGLNIQYF | TGCGCCAGCAGCCAAGTTGGAGGAGGGTTAAACATTCAGTACTTC
NA | TRBJ1-1 | TRBV14 | NA | CASSQDSTRVQGPTEAFF | TGTGCCAGCAGCCAAGATTCCACCCGAGTACAGGGTCCCACTGAAGCTTTCTTT
TRBD1 | TRBJ1-4 | TRBV6-1 | NA | CASSEVRTGPNEKLFF | TGTGCCAGCAGTGAAGTAAGGACAGGACCTAATGAAAAACTGTTTTTT
NA | TRBJ2-6 | TRBV7-2 | NA | CASSLFIGQLASGANVLTF | TGTGCCAGCAGCTTATTTATTGGACAGCTCGCGTCTGGGGCCAACGTCCTGACTTTC
NA | TRBJ1-1 | TRBV6-6 | NA | CASGWGGGTEAFF | TGTGCCAGCGGCTGGGGGGGCGGCACTGAAGCTTTCTTT
TRBD2 | TRBJ2-5 | TRBV6-1 | once | CASLLGLARETQYF | TGTGCCAGCCTCCTAGGACTAGCGCGAGAGACCCAGTACTTC